These 18 T cell receptor beta chains share one sample of origin, sequenced in a study of control samples from healthy donors and cancer patients. TCRdb's table, derived via immunoSEQ multiplex PCR, lists solely in-frame clones and lacks some. The table lists more than 150,000 clones, 92% of them singletons, with about 0.73% in the top ten. Material: blood. These TCRs come from a woman between 25 and 40 years old in good health.

Of note for this clone: This same CDR3 is encoded by further DNA sequences in the sample. This chain uses TRBV13 with TRBJ1-1; D is unresolved. The V end was cut by 1 base, the J end by 1 base, with 4 bases between. The CDR3 length is 13 residues. Per the germline V gene, CDR1 is PRHDT and CDR2 is FYEKMQ (reference sequence). The CDR3 nucleotides are TGTGCCAGCAGCTTAGTAGGGAACACTGAAGCTTTCTTT. This codes for CASSLVGNTEAFF.

CDR3 in amino acids: CASSFQPQHF. CDR3 bases: TGTGCCAGCAGCTTTCAGCCCCAGCATTTT. V usage is TRBV28 and J usage is TRBJ1-5; D not certain. The germline gives CDR1 MDHEN, CDR2 SYDVKM. This CDR3 has 10 residues. V lost 6 bases and J lost 6, with 3 bases in between.

The chain employs TRBV6-5 and TRBJ2-7; TRBD1 might be the D (6 bases). Germline values: CDR1 MNHEY, CDR2 SVGAGI. This CDR3 has 13 residues. Trimming shortened V by 5 bases and J by 5 bases, and 13 bases separated the two germline ends. The CDR3 loop is CASSTGLGNEQYF. The DNA for the CDR3 is TGTGCCAGCAGTACAGGGTTAGGGAACGAGCAGTACTTC.

This chain uses TRBV7-3 with TRBJ1-1; TRBD1 agrees at 11 bases. The CDR3 has 16 residues. The germline V gene encodes CDR1 SGHTA and CDR2 FQGTGA. The V segment lost 4 bases and the J segment 6 bases; nucleotides outside the gene matches: 10. The CDR3 sequence: CASSSRTGGSRSEAFF. The CDR3 DNA is TGTGCCAGCAGCTCGAGGACAGGGGGCAGTCGATCTGAAGCTTTCTTT.

V usage is TRBV28 and J usage is TRBJ1-4; no clear D. Looked up from germline, CDR1 is MDHEN and CDR2 is SYDVKM. This CDR3 region has 21 residues. The V end lost 1 base, the J end lost 3 bases, and 27 bases lay between the germline ends. The CDR3 bases are TGTGCCAGCAGTTTATTCCCGACCCTGCTTGACTCTCCAGGCGCTAATGAAAAACTGTTTTTT. Translated: CASSLFPTLLDSPGANEKLFF.

This chain uses TRBV6-5 with TRBJ1-4; TRBD1 aligns across 7 bases. Germline assignment: CDR1 MNHEY and CDR2 SVGAGI. The CDR3 has 14 amino acids. V lost 6 bases and J lost 0; bases outside the gene matches: 1. The CDR3 sequence is CASRGTATNEKLFF. In DNA, the CDR3 is TGTGCCAGCAGGGGGACAGCAACTAATGAAAAACTGTTTTTT.

The J gene is TRBJ1-2, the V gene TRBV5-1; D gene uncertain. In germline, CDR1 is SGHRS, CDR2 YFSETQ. V gave up 0 bases and J gave up 6 bases, with 12 bases separating them. This CDR3 is 14 amino acids long. CDR3 nucleotides: TGCGCCAGCAGCTTGGGTACTGTTGATGATGGCTACACCTTC. Amino acid sequence: CASSLGTVDDGYTF.

This clone was recorded once. V usage is TRBV28 and J usage is TRBJ1-5, with 9 bases that match TRBD1. J was trimmed by 6 bases and V by 2 bases; bases with no gene match: 5. CDR3 length: 15 residues. Germline CDR1 reads MDHEN; CDR2 reads SYDVKM. In DNA, the CDR3 is TGTGCCAGCAGTTTAAACAGGGGGCGCGGTCAGCCCCAGCATTTT. Encoded protein: CASSLNRGRGQPQHF.

V is TRBV9 and J is TRBJ1-5; 9 bases fit TRBD1. There are 15 residues in the CDR3. The germline V gene has CDR1 SGDLS and CDR2 YYNGEE. The trim removed 4 bases at V and 5 bases at J, leaving 7 bases unmatched. For the CDR3, the DNA is TGTGCCAGCAGCCGCGGGGACAGGGAGGATCAGCCCCAGCATTTT. This gives the protein CASSRGDREDQPQHF.

CDR3 region: CASSRPGVPPGYTF. The CDR3 DNA follows: TGTGCCAGTAGCCGACCGGGCGTGCCCCCTGGCTACACCTTC. The chain carries TRBV19 and TRBJ1-2; D remains unclear. In germline, CDR1 is LNHDA, CDR2 SQIVND (reference sequence). This CDR3 region has 14 residues. V was cut by 6 bases and J by 7 bases, with 18 bases left in between.

The chain has TRBV4-1 and TRBJ2-7; D possibly matches TRBD1 or TRBD2 (5 bases each). Germline values: CDR1 MGHRA, CDR2 YSYEKL. Trimming took off 4 bases at V and 3 bases at J, with 13 bases between the two ends. The CDR3 consists of 14 residues. CDR3 protein: CASSPGPRSYEQYF. The CDR3 DNA is TGCGCCAGCAGCCCGGGACCACGGAGCTACGAGCAGTACTTC.

J is TRBJ1-1 and V is TRBV29-1; no clear D. The CDR3 loop spans 11 amino acids. Germline V gene lookup returns CDR1 SQVTM and CDR2 ANQGSEA. V was clipped by 5 bases and J by 1 base, with 5 bases between them. CDR3 DNA: TGCAGCGTTCGGGAGAACACTGAAGCTTTCTTT. Amino acid sequence: CSVRENTEAFF.

This rearrangement joins TRBV7-6 to TRBJ2-1; a possible D gene is TRBD1 (5 bases). The length of the CDR3 is 15 residues. The germline V and J ends were trimmed by 5 bases and 2 bases, with 13 bases remaining between them. Looked up from germline, CDR1 is SGHVS and CDR2 is FNYEAQ. The CDR3 loop is CASSPRAGTYNEQFF. The CDR3 DNA reads TGTGCCAGCAGCCCCAGGGCAGGGACCTACAATGAGCAGTTCTTC.

The genes are TRBV5-5 and TRBJ2-5, with D perhaps matching TRBD2 (6 bases). Trimming cost V 0 bases and J 1 base, with 7 bases left between them. CDR1 and CDR2 from the germline V gene are SGHKS and YYEKEE (reference sequence). The CDR3 extends over 14 amino acids. The CDR3 DNA sequence: TGTGCCAGCAGCTTGGCGGGAGCCCAAGAGACCCAGTACTTC. As protein: CASSLAGAQETQYF. Drawing the rest from reference TRBV5-5 and TRBJ2-5, the complete variable domain is DAGVTQSPTHLIKTRGQQVTLRCSPISGHKSVSWYQQVLGQGPQFIFQYYEKEERGRGNFPDRFSARQFPNYSSELNVNALLLGDSALYLCASSLAGAQETQYFGPGTRLLVL.

The gene calls are TRBV29-1 and TRBJ2-1; 9 nucleotides line up with TRBD1. V shed 7 bases and J 9 bases; nucleotides not matched to a gene: 16. Germline CDR1 SQVTM, CDR2 ANQGSEA. The CDR3 has 15 residues. CDR3 coding DNA: TGCAGCGCCGTGACCGGGACAGGGTGGAATCCTGAGCAGTTCTTC. It specifies CSAVTGTGWNPEQFF.

The chain combines TRBV5-1 with TRBJ2-1, with TRBD1 matching over 10 bases. The junction had 5 bases not matched to a gene; V was cut back by 2 bases and J by 6 bases. Germline V gene data show CDR1 as SGHRS and CDR2 as YFSETQ. The CDR3 runs to 15 residues. The CDR3 region has the DNA TGCGCCAGCAGCTTTTCATGGACAGGGGGCAATGAGCAGTTCTTC. It encodes CASSFSWTGGNEQFF. Full variable domain (outside the CDR3, taken from reference TRBV5-1 and TRBJ2-1): KAGVTQTPRYLIKTRGQQVTLSCSPISGHRSVSWYQQTPGQGLQFLFEYFSETQRNKGNFPGRFSGRQFSNSRSEMNVSTLELGDSALYLCASSFSWTGGNEQFFGPGTRLTVL.

This clone occurred once. The chain joins TRBV6-1 to TRBJ2-7; D may correspond to TRBD1 or TRBD2 (5 bases each). There are 15 residues in the CDR3. Per the germline V gene, CDR1 is MNHNS and CDR2 is SASEGT. V was pared by 3 bases and J by 3 bases, with 15 bases between. The CDR3 sequence is CASSEGRAKGYEQYF. The CDR3 coding sequence is TGTGCCAGCAGTGAGGGACGGGCTAAGGGCTACGAGCAGTACTTC.

V gene TRBV6-1 combines with J gene TRBJ2-7; a weak D match, TRBD2 (6 bases). Germline loops: CDR1 MNHNS, CDR2 SASEGT. There are 16 residues in the CDR3. V lost 1 base and J lost 7, with 20 bases in between. The CDR3 bases are TGTGCCAGCAGTGAAGAAAGAGGGACTGGCTGGAGGGAGCAGTACTTC. Its protein is CASSEERGTGWREQYF.